The 10 T cell receptor beta chains in this list originate from one sample, sequenced in a study of cytomegalovirus exposure and HLA in healthy donors. PCR was performed using 60 Vbeta and 13 Jbeta primers. Profiled with immunoSEQ multiplex PCR; TCRdb holds only in-frame clones, not every one. This table holds 130,000 to 150,000 clones, about 78% found once. The sample comprised PBMCs. Receptors originate from a young man in good health and CMV-seronegative.

V is TRBV10-1 and J is TRBJ2-3; TRBD2 agrees at 8 bases. This CDR3 contains 14 residues. Germline CDR1 WNHNN, CDR2 SYGVQD (reference sequence). V gave up 3 bases and J gave up 1 base; unmatched junction bases: 0. The chain's CDR3 is CASSDGGGTDTQYF. The CDR3, as DNA: TGCGCCAGCAGTGACGGGGGGGGCACAGATACGCAGTATTTT.

The chain combines TRBV5-4 with TRBJ2-7, with 8 bases lining up with TRBD1. This CDR3 has 16 amino acids. V lost 4 bases and J lost 1; bases outside the gene matches: 10. Germline assignment: CDR1 SGHNT and CDR2 YYREEE (reference sequence). Here the CDR3 reads CASSTRTGQSSYEQYF. CDR3 DNA sequence: TGTGCCAGCAGCACCCGGACAGGGCAATCTTCCTACGAGCAGTACTTC.

The chain is built from TRBV7-3 and TRBJ1-1; D is possibly TRBD1 (5 bases). CDR1 and CDR2 (germline): SGHTA, FQGTGA. The CDR3 covers 14 residues. Trimming left V 4 bases short and J 1 base short, with 10 bases between. For the CDR3, the DNA is TGTGCCAGCAGCTGGGGCAGCTCGAACACTGAAGCTTTCTTT. It encodes CASSWGSSNTEAFF.

The chain is built from TRBV4-1 and TRBJ1-1; TRBD1 might be the D (5 bases). The ends were cut back, 4 bases at V and 2 bases at J, with 14 bases in the middle. The CDR3 runs 15 residues. CDR1 and CDR2 (germline): MGHRA, YSYEKL. CDR3 nucleotide sequence: TGCGCCAGCAGCCGAAACCGGGGGGAAAACACTGAAGCTTTCTTT. Its translation is CASSRNRGENTEAFF.

V gene TRBV27 combines with J gene TRBJ1-2; D not resolved. Trimming removed 6 bases at V and 3 bases at J, with 11 bases between. The CDR3 consists of 13 residues. Germline assignment: CDR1 MNHEY and CDR2 SMNVEV (reference sequence). CDR3 nucleotides: TGTGCCAGCAGCCCCAGGTCCTACTATGGCTACACCTTC. Translated: CASSPRSYYGYTF.

The chain joins TRBV7-3 to TRBJ2-6, with D possibly being TRBD1 (6 bases). Trimming left V 5 bases short and J 4 bases short, with 21 bases between. The CDR3 is made up of 18 amino acids. Germline lookup yields CDR1 SGHTA and CDR2 FQGTGA. The CDR3 protein is CASSGKGLLGGGANVLTF. The CDR3 DNA follows: TGTGCCAGCAGCGGAAAAGGACTCCTTGGGGGCGGGGCCAACGTCCTGACTTTC.

The table lists this clone with a few counts. V and J are TRBV6-5 and TRBJ2-7; possible D gene TRBD2, 5 bases. The CDR3 is made up of 15 amino acids. The germline CDR1 and CDR2 sequences are MNHEY and SVGAGI. Trimming removed 6 bases at V and 3 bases at J, with 18 bases between. CDR3 loop: CASSQYSGLDYEQYF. CDR3 nucleotide sequence: TGTGCCAGCAGCCAATACTCGGGGTTAGACTACGAGCAGTACTTC.

The chain joins TRBV18 to TRBJ2-2; the D gene is possibly TRBD1 (5 bases). The CDR3 is made up of 14 amino acids. In germline, CDR1 is KGHSH, CDR2 LQKENI. Trimming took off 4 bases at V and 4 bases at J, with 10 bases between the two ends. The CDR3 spells CASSRGHPTGELFF. The CDR3 bases are TGTGCCAGCTCACGAGGACACCCCACCGGGGAGCTGTTTTTT.

The chain joins TRBV5-6 to TRBJ1-1, with TRBD1 matching over 10 bases. There are 18 residues in the CDR3. In germline, CDR1 is SGHDT, CDR2 YYEEEE. Trimming removed 6 bases from V and 1 base from J; junction bases left unmatched: 15. In nucleotides, the CDR3 is TGTGCCAGCACGGATCCAACCTTTCGACAGGGGGCGAACACTGAAGCTTTCTTT. It translates to CASTDPTFRQGANTEAFF.

This rearrangement joins TRBV9 to TRBJ1-1; D may be TRBD1 (5 bases). Germline V gene sequence: CDR1 SGDLS, CDR2 YYNGEE. Trimming stripped 1 base from V and 5 bases from J, with 12 bases between. This CDR3 region has 14 residues. CDR3 sequence: CASSVQGGGTEAFF. In DNA, the CDR3 is TGTGCCAGCAGCGTACAGGGCGGAGGGACTGAAGCTTTCTTT.